These 12 T cell receptor beta chains share one sample of origin, sequenced in a study of blood T cell repertoires in COVID-19. Some clones are missing from TCRdb's copy, which holds only in-frame ones; the method was immunoSEQ multiplex PCR. This repertoire shows approximately 110,000 clones, roughly 72% found once; its top ten account for over 5.5%. Sequencing was done on a sample of peripheral blood. All receptors derive from a man aged 80 or over with COVID-19, enrolled during active disease.

The chain carries TRBV5-1 and TRBJ1-1, with TRBD1 identical over 8 bases. There are 15 residues in the CDR3. Germline V CDR1 and CDR2: SGHRS, YFSETQ. The junction had 6 bases not matched to a gene; V was cut back by 4 bases and J by 1 base. In DNA form, the CDR3 reads TGCGCCAGCAGCCGTTCCGGACAGGGGAACACTGAAGCTTTCTTT. Protein product: CASSRSGQGNTEAFF.

The chain recombines TRBV3-1 (or the pseudogene TRBV3-2) with TRBJ2-1, with TRBD2 identical over 8 bases. V gave up 1 base and J gave up 6 bases; unmatched junction bases: 8. The CDR3 has 16 residues. Germline loops: CDR1 LGHDT, CDR2 YNNKEL (reference sequence). CDR3 sequence reads: CASSQGLQAGGNEQFF. The CDR3 bases are TGTGCCAGCAGCCAAGGGCTTCAGGCGGGAGGCAATGAGCAGTTCTTC.

The chain employs TRBV5-1 and TRBJ2-5; 7 positions agree with TRBD2. The CDR3 loop spans 13 amino acids. Germline CDR1 SGHRS, CDR2 YFSETQ. Trimming at V came to 5 bases and at J to 2 bases, leaving 3 bases not matched to a gene. The CDR3 is CASRSSGQETQYF. CDR3 bases: TGCGCCAGCAGGTCTAGCGGTCAAGAGACCCAGTACTTC. Based on the CDR3 plus reference TRBV5-1 and TRBJ2-5, the full variable domain is KAGVTQTPRYLIKTRGQQVTLSCSPISGHRSVSWYQQTPGQGLQFLFEYFSETQRNKGNFPGRFSGRQFSNSRSEMNVSTLELGDSALYLCASRSSGQETQYFGPGTRLLVL.

The rearrangement uses TRBV15 and TRBJ1-3; D is uncertain. Between the trimmed V and J ends, which lost 2 bases and 0 bases, there was a span of 8 bases. Germline assignment: CDR1 LNHNV and CDR2 YYDKDF (reference sequence). The CDR3 sequence is 15 residues long. The CDR3 sequence: CATSRQVSSGNTIYF. CDR3 nucleotide sequence: TGTGCCACCAGCAGACAGGTTAGCTCTGGAAACACCATATATTTT.

The rearrangement joins TRBV9 to TRBJ1-3, with 9 bases identical to TRBD1. Germline-derived CDR1 and CDR2 are SGDLS and YYNGEE. V trimming: 4 bases; J trimming: 4 bases; junction bases outside the gene matches: 6. The CDR3 runs 15 residues. The CDR3 is CASSSTGGHGNTIYF. CDR3 sequence (DNA): TGTGCCAGCAGCTCTACAGGGGGCCACGGAAACACCATATATTTT.

V usage is TRBV6-1 and J usage is TRBJ2-7; D perhaps matches TRBD1 (5 bases). The CDR3 totals 14 residues. V lost 1 base and J 4 bases, leaving 11 bases between the germline ends. Per germline, CDR1 MNHNS and CDR2 SASEGT. CDR3 bases: TGTGCCAGCAGTGAAGGTTTGGGGCGGTACGAGCAGTACTTC. It translates to CASSEGLGRYEQYF.

In this sample, this clone turned up a few times. The chain recombines TRBV28 with TRBJ2-3, with D hard to call. The ends were cut back, 2 bases at V and 2 bases at J, with 11 bases in the middle. The CDR3 is made up of 15 amino acids. Germline CDR1 is MDHEN and CDR2 is SYDVKM. The CDR3 loop reads CASSLVLFLTDTQYF. In DNA, the CDR3 is TGTGCCAGCAGTTTAGTACTATTCCTCACAGATACGCAGTATTTT.

The rearrangement joins TRBV15 to TRBJ1-6; 11 nucleotides agree with TRBD1. V shed 9 bases and J 4 bases; nucleotides not matched to a gene: 5. This CDR3 has 15 residues. Germline assignment: CDR1 LNHNV and CDR2 YYDKDF (reference sequence). This CDR3 is CATSGTGGYNSPLHF. The CDR3 DNA sequence: TGTGCCACTAGCGGGACAGGGGGTTATAATTCACCCCTCCACTTT.

The rearrangement links TRBV28 to TRBJ2-7; TRBD2 agrees at 14 bases. The germline gives CDR1 MDHEN, CDR2 SYDVKM. The junction had 10 bases not matched to a gene; V was cut back by 6 bases and J by 0 bases. This CDR3 is built from 18 residues. The CDR3: CASSTGLAGAGASYEQYF. CDR3 bases: TGTGCCAGCAGCACGGGACTAGCGGGAGCGGGCGCCTCCTACGAGCAGTACTTC. The full variable domain, rest sourced from reference TRBV28 and TRBJ2-7, is DVKVTQSSRYLVKRTGEKVFLECVQDMDHENMFWYRQDPGLGLRLIYFSYDVKMKEKGDIPEGYSVSREKKERFSLILESASTNQTSMYLCASSTGLAGAGASYEQYFGPGTRLTVT.

V usage is TRBV5-6 and J usage is TRBJ2-7, with D maybe TRBD1 (5 bases). Trimming took off 0 bases at V and 3 bases at J, with 13 bases between the two ends. CDR1 is SGHDT, CDR2 YYEEEE, per germline. There are 15 residues in the CDR3. The CDR3 bases are TGTGCCAGCAGCTTGGACAGGATTAATGTCTACGAGCAGTACTTC. This encodes CASSLDRINVYEQYF.

The V and J genes are TRBV5-1 and TRBJ1-1, with 10 bases identical to TRBD1. Germline V gene sequence: CDR1 SGHRS, CDR2 YFSETQ. The CDR3 runs 14 residues. After removal of 4 bases from V and 5 bases from J, the junction contained 5 bases not matched to a gene. CDR3 nucleotide sequence: TGCGCCAGCAGCCCCGGACAGGGGGGTACTGAAGCTTTCTTT. Its translation is CASSPGQGGTEAFF.

This rearrangement joins TRBV28 to TRBJ2-2; D may be TRBD2 (6 bases). Trimming removed 6 bases from V and 7 bases from J, with 15 bases in between. The V gene's germline CDR1 is MDHEN and CDR2 SYDVKM. The CDR3 is 14 amino acids. The CDR3 loop is CASSLTGSGGELFF. CDR3 bases: TGTGCCAGCAGCCTGACCGGTAGCGGCGGGGAGCTGTTTTTT.